This TCR beta chain stems from a study of blood T cell repertoires in COVID-19. Study at large: The United States, Italy and Spain provided the acute and convalescent COVID-19 samples. In each case, the material was cDNA or gDNA derived from T cells, B-cell-depleted T cells, or PBMCs.

Original analysis: Reference gene primer amplification gave nucleated cell count estimates. TCRdb's copy holds only in-frame clones and misses some; the assay was immunoSEQ multiplex PCR. D and trimming were read from the DNA, whereas the V and J calls and clone size are those reported in that table. Among 99,000 or so clones listed, roughly 80% were seen once. The CDR3 has 13 amino acids. Germline V lookup: CDR1 MNHEY, CDR2 SVGAGI. V trimming: 8 bases; J trimming: 0 bases; junction bases outside the gene matches: 3. The V and J genes are TRBV6-5 and TRBJ1-1; 7 positions match TRBD1. The source of this sequence is a woman aged 70-85 years with acute or convalescent COVID-19. Sequencing was carried out using peripheral blood. For the CDR3, the DNA is TGTGCCAGCCCGGACAGGTTGAACACTGAAGCTTTCTTT. Translated, it gives CASPDRLNTEAFF.